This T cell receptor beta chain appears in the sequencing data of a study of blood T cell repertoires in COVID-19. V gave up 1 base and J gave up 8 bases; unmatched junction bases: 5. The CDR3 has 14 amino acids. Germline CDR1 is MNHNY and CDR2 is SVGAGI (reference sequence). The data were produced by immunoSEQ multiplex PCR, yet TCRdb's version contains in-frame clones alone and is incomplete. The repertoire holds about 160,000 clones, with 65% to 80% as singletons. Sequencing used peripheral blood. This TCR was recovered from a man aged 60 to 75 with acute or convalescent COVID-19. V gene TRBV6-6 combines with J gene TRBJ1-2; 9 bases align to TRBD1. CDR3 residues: CASSYWDRVGGYTF. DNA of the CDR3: TGTGCCAGCAGTTACTGGGACAGGGTGGGAGGCTACACCTTC.